This T cell receptor beta chain was recovered during a study of blood T cell repertoires in COVID-19 (dated by TCRdb to the early 2020s). Turning to the overall study: Collaborator samples came from the United States, Italy and Spain and covered acute and convalescent phases of COVID-19. The prospective study material was composed of cDNA or gDNA derived from T cells, B-cell-depleted T cells, or PBMCs. The dataset comprised deeply sampled blood TCRbeta repertoires from subjects exposed to, actively infected with, or recovered from COVID-19. The repertoires were made available in a free public database intended to serve as a resource for research on the immune response to SARS-CoV-2. Samples were obtained from the ongoing ImmuneRACE study (first 160 participants) and from some 1,300 subjects provided by 6 global collaborators. Sample metadata almost always included a de-identified subject ID, COVID-19 status, age in years and sex. HLA class I and class II types, where available, came from metadata supplied by the sample provider rather than from assay-based typing.

General study outcomes and caveats: How much clinical and demographic metadata was included differed by source and by participant, and the metadata was provided uncurated.

V is pared back by 5 bases and J by 6 bases, with 13 bases lying between the germline termini. For CDR1 and CDR2, the germline V gene (reference sequence) lists SEHNR and FQNEAQ. The CDR3, cysteine through phenylalanine, is 13 amino acids long. Left in the record is the CDR3 DNA by itself, 39 bases read in frame from the first base. TCRbeta CDR3 regions were amplified from genomic DNA using the immunoSEQ Assay, a bias-controlled multiplex PCR. Turning to the authors' computational methods: Nucleated cell counts per sample were estimated from amplification of reference gene primers within the assay. Sequence reads were collapsed and filtered to measure the absolute abundance of every unique TCRbeta CDR3 rearrangement. For each sample, productive Simpson clonality was calculated as the square root of Simpson's diversity index across productive rearrangements. TCRdb took this table from immuneACCESS and kept in-frame rearrangements with V and J called. Such tables lack part of the clones; where checked against another copy, unresolved V genes explain under half of the gap, and the rest is unexplained. That table is the source of V, J and clone size, and D and trimming were worked out from the DNA. A total of about 240,000 clones appear in this sample, approximately 90% of them only once. 3.5% to 4.5% of the sample is held by the ten biggest clonotypes.

In the prospective study, participants were roughly 18 to 100 years old, resided in about two dozen geographic areas of the United States, and were enrolled through a virtual design. In the prospective study, participants were assigned to cohorts based on the clinical history participants reported in a screening survey and a study questionnaire. ImmuneRACE Cohort 3 recovered participants were defined by two consecutive negative NP/OP PCR tests, healthcare professional clearance, or symptom resolution. Each participant in the prospective study had whole blood, serum and a nasopharyngeal or oropharyngeal swab collected by mobile phlebotomists. Additional blood draws and questionnaires over an approximately 2-month period could optionally be provided by prospective study participants. Blood samples from the prospective study were shipped frozen or at room temperature prior to DNA extraction. As for this clone: This clone's antigen is unknown. No much larger clone exists at a distance of one base, and base qualities are not known.

This receptor was identified in a woman in her thirties who had recovered from COVID-19. The source material was PBMCs or T cells enriched from blood (not recorded which). The rearranged segments are TRBV7-9 and TRBJ1-2; perhaps TRBD1 is the D gene, with 5 bases matching. CDR3 region: CASSTFGGDGYTF. The DNA sequence is TGTGCCAGCAGCACTTTTGGAGGGGATGGCTACACCTTC.